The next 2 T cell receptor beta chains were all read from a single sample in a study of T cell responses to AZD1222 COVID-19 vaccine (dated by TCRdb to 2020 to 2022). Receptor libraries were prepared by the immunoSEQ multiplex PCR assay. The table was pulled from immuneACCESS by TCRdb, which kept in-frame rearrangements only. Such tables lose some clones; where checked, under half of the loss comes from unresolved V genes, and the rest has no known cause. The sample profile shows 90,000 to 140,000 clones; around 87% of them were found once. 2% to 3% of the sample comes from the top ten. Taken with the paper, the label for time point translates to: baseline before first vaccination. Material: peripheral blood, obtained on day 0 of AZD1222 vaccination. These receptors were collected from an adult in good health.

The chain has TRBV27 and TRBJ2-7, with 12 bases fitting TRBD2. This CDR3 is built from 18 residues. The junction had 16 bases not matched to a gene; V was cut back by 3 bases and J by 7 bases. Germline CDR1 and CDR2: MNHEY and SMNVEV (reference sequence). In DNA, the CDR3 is TGTGCCAGCAGTTTCTCCTCCGGGACTAGCGGGCTCTGGAGGGAGCAGTACTTC. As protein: CASSFSSGTSGLWREQYF.

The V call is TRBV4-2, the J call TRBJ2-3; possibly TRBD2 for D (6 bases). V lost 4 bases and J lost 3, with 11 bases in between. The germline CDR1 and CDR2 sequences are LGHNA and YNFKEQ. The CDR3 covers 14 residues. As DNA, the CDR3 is TGTGCCAGCAGCCTTCAGACTAGAACAGATACGCAGTATTTT. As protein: CASSLQTRTDTQYF.